This T cell receptor beta chain was found in a study of T cell changes during pregnancy in multiple sclerosis (dated by TCRdb to the late 2010s). Describing the broader study: The study looked at changes in the T cell repertoire across pregnancy in women with multiple sclerosis.

This clone has more than one count but fewer than ten. Its antigen is currently not known. No much larger clone is present one base from it, and per-base qualities are unavailable. The CDR3 runs 13 amino acids, cysteine and phenylalanine included. Here the CDR3 DNA is all that survives: 39 bases in frame from base 1. Sequences GTSNPN (CDR1) and SVGIG (CDR2) are obtained from the germline V gene (reference sequence). The library came from the immunoSEQ multiplex PCR assay. Here the immuneACCESS table is served through TCRdb, limited to in-frame sequences with V and J called. Missing clones are a known gap in these copies; in checked studies unresolved V genes cover under half, and the rest lacks a known reason. The sample table shows tens of thousands of clones, and 90% to 95% are seen once. The top ten clones comprise roughly 0.22% of the sample.

The sample in question was CD4+ T cells from peripheral blood mononuclear cells, obtained before pregnancy. This TCR came from a female donor with multiple sclerosis, enrolled in a pregnancy study. The chain couples TRBV30 to TRBJ2-2; TRBD1 fits 8 bases in the junction. CDR3 sequence: CATGERNTGELFF. The sequenced DNA is TGTGCGACAGGGGAGCGGAACACCGGGGAGCTGTTTTTT.